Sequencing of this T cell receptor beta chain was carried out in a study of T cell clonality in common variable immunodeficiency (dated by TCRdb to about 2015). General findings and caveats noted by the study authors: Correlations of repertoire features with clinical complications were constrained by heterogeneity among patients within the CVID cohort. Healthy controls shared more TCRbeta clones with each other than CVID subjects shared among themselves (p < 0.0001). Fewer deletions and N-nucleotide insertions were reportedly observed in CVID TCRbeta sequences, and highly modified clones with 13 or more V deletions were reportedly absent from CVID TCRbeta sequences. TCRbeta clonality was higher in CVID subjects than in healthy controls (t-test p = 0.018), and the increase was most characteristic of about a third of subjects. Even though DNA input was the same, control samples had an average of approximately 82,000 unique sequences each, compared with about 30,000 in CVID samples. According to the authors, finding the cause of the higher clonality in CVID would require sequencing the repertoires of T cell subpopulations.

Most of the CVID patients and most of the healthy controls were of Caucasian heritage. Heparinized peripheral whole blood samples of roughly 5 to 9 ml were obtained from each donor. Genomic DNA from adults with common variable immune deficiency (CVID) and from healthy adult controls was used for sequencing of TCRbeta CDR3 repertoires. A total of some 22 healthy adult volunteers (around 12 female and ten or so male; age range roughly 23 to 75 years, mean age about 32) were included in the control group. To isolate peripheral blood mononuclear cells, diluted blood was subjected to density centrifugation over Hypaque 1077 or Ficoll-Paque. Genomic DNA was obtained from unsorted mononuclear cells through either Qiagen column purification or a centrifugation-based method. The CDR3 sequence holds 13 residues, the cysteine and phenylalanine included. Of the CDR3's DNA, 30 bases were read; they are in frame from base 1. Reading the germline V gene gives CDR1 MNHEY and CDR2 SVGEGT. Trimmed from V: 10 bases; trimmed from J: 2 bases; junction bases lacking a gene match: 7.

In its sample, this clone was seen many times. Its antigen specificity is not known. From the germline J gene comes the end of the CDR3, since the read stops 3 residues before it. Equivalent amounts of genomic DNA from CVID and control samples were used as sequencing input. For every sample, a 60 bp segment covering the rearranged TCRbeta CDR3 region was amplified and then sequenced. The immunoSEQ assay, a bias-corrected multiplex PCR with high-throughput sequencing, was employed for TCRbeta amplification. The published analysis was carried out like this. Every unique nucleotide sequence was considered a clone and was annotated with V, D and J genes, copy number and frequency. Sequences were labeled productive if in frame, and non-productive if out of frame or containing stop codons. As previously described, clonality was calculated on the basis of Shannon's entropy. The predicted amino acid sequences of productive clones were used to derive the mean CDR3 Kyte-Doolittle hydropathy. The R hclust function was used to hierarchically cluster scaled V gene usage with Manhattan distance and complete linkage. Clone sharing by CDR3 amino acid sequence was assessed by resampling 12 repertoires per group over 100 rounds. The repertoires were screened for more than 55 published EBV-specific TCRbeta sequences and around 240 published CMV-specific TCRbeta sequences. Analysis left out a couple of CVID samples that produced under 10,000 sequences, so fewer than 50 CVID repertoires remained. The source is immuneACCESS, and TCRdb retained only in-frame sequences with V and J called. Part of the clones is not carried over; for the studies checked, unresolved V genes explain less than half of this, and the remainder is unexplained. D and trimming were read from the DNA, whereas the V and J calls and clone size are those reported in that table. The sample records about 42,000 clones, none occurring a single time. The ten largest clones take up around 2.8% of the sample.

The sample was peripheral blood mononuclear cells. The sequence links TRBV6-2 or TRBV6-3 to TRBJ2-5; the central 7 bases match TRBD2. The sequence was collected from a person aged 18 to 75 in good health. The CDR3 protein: CATSGTTQETQYF. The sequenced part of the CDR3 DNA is TGTGCCACCAGCGGGACTACGCAAGAGACC.